These 19 T cell receptor beta chains came from one sample sequenced in a study of cytomegalovirus exposure and HLA in healthy donors. 13 Jbeta primers and 60 Vbeta primers were used for the PCR. Profiling relied on immunoSEQ multiplex PCR, and the TCRdb table lists in-frame clones only, not all of them. The repertoire consists of roughly 150,000 clones, with 85% occurring once and the leading ten covering 1%. Sequenced: PBMCs. The receptors stem from a boy aged 2 to 9 in good health and CMV-seronegative.

The chain carries TRBV2 and TRBJ2-5, with 7 bases matching TRBD2. The CDR3 is 14 residues long. J was trimmed by 5 bases and V by 6 bases; bases with no gene match: 9. Looked up from germline, CDR1 is SNHLY and CDR2 is FYNNEI. The CDR3 region has the DNA TGTGCCAGCAGATGGGGGGGACCGGGGGAGACCCAGTACTTC. Residues: CASRWGGPGETQYF.

The chain is built from TRBV28 and TRBJ1-2, with TRBD1 matching over 8 bases. The CDR3 extends over 15 amino acids. V shed 6 bases, J shed 4 bases, and the junction held 10 bases outside the gene matches. Per the germline V gene, CDR1 is MDHEN and CDR2 is SYDVKM. Written as DNA, the CDR3 is TGTGCCAGCAGGCGGATCCAGGGGGCGGGCTATGGCTACACCTTC. Encoded protein: CASRRIQGAGYGYTF.

The rearrangement links TRBV11-2 to TRBJ2-1; 10 bases are a match to TRBD2. CDR1 SGHAT and CDR2 FQNNGV come from the germline V gene. The junction had 10 bases not matched to a gene; V was cut back by 1 base and J by 10 bases. The CDR3 consists of 16 residues. The CDR3 nucleotides read TGTGCCAGCAGCTTAGTCTCACTAGCGGGAACGATCGAGCAGTTCTTC. Amino acid sequence: CASSLVSLAGTIEQFF.

The chain links TRBV19 to TRBJ2-3, with a possible D match to TRBD1 (5 bases). Trimming stripped 2 bases from V and 6 bases from J, with 15 bases between. The CDR3 consists of 15 residues. Germline lookup yields CDR1 LNHDA and CDR2 SQIVND (reference sequence). This CDR3 is CASSIQGFRRDTQYF. The CDR3 DNA sequence: TGTGCCAGTAGTATACAGGGATTCCGCAGGGATACGCAGTATTTT.

The V and J genes are TRBV9 and TRBJ2-5, with D possibly being TRBD2 (5 bases). Germline V CDR1 and CDR2: SGDLS, YYNGEE. Trimming cost V 0 bases and J 4 bases, with 16 bases left between them. CDR3 length: 16 residues. CDR3 nucleotides: TGTGCCAGCAGCGTAGGCGGCGGGCAAAGTGGAGAGACCCAGTACTTC. It translates to CASSVGGGQSGETQYF.

The rearrangement links TRBV10-3 to TRBJ1-4, with a tentative D call TRBD1 (6 bases). V was cut by 0 bases and J by 7 bases, with 21 bases left in between. Germline V gene sequence: CDR1 ENHRY, CDR2 SYGVKD. The CDR3 sequence is 18 residues long. CDR3 sequence reads: CAISESLTGAQGREKLFF. In DNA form, the CDR3 reads TGTGCCATCAGTGAGTCCCTGACAGGAGCCCAGGGACGTGAAAAACTGTTTTTT.

The gene calls are TRBV6-4 and TRBJ1-2; D possibly corresponds to TRBD1 (5 bases). This CDR3 spans 12 amino acids. Trimming stripped 4 bases from V and 4 bases from J, with 7 bases between. In germline, CDR1 is MRHNA, CDR2 SNTAGT. CDR3 sequence: CASSGQSYGYTF. The CDR3 region has the DNA TGTGCCAGCAGTGGACAGTCCTATGGCTACACCTTC.

The chain carries TRBV19 and TRBJ1-6; 7 bases are shared with TRBD1. Germline V gives CDR1 LNHDA, CDR2 SQIVND (reference sequence). J was trimmed by 0 bases and V by 8 bases; bases with no gene match: 1. The CDR3 sequence is 14 residues long. Here the CDR3 reads CASGDSSYNSPLHF. DNA for the CDR3: TGTGCCAGTGGGGACAGCTCCTATAATTCACCCCTCCACTTT.

The V call is TRBV14, the J call TRBJ1-1; D not certain. The V end was cut by 0 bases, the J end by 0 bases, with 11 bases between. Germline-derived CDR1 and CDR2 are SGHDN and FVKESK. The CDR3 loop spans 16 amino acids. CDR3 sequence (DNA): TGTGCCAGCAGCCAAGATCACGGGGTTATGAACACTGAAGCTTTCTTT. This translates into CASSQDHGVMNTEAFF.

This clone was seen just once. V and J are TRBV5-1 and TRBJ2-7, with D possibly being TRBD2 (5 bases). The CDR3 loop spans 13 amino acids. The germline V and J ends were trimmed by 3 bases and 5 bases, with 12 bases remaining between them. Looked up from germline, CDR1 is SGHRS and CDR2 is YFSETQ. CDR3 coding DNA: TGCGCCAGCAGCTGGGAGCCTGGGAACGAGCAGTACTTC. It yields the protein CASSWEPGNEQYF.

In the case of this clone: The sample contains more than one DNA sequence encoding this CDR3. The chain uses TRBV30 and TRBJ2-3; D is possibly TRBD1 (5 bases). The length of the CDR3 is 11 residues. Trimming cost V 3 bases and J 6 bases, with 7 bases left between them. CDR1 and CDR2 from the germline V gene are GTSNPN and SVGIG (reference sequence). CDR3: CAWSPGDTQYF. CDR3 in DNA: TGTGCCTGGAGCCCAGGGGATACGCAGTATTTT.

J is TRBJ1-1 and V is TRBV7-6; D might be TRBD1 (5 bases). Trimming stripped 5 bases from V and 9 bases from J, with 16 bases between. There are 13 residues in the CDR3. Germline values: CDR1 SGHVS, CDR2 FNYEAQ. CDR3 in DNA: TGTGCCAGCAGCCCAGTCGACAGACCAAAAGCTTTCTTT. It translates to CASSPVDRPKAFF.

The genes are TRBV13 and TRBJ2-3, with a tentative D call TRBD2 (6 bases). The CDR3 runs 14 residues. Trimming shortened V by 2 bases and J by 3 bases, and 9 bases separated the two germline ends. Germline V CDR1 and CDR2: PRHDT, FYEKMQ (reference sequence). In DNA form, the CDR3 reads TGTGCCAGCAGCTTATGGGGGGAAACAGATACGCAGTATTTT. As protein: CASSLWGETDTQYF. The whole variable domain, filled in from reference TRBV13 and TRBJ2-3, reads AAGVIQSPRHLIKEKRETATLKCYPIPRHDTVYWYQQGPGQDPQFLISFYEKMQSDKGSIPDRFSAQQFSDYHSELNMSSLELGDSALYFCASSLWGETDTQYFGPGTRLTVL.

This chain uses TRBV19 with TRBJ1-1; the match to TRBD1 covers 11 bases. V lost 3 bases and J lost 1; bases outside the gene matches: 4. This CDR3 is 16 amino acids long. Germline values: CDR1 LNHDA, CDR2 SQIVND (reference sequence). The CDR3 sequence: CASSIPGQGANTEAFF. CDR3 bases: TGTGCCAGTAGTATCCCCGGACAGGGGGCGAACACTGAAGCTTTCTTT.

The chain uses TRBV7-9 and TRBJ1-2; D gene uncertain. Germline V gene sequence: CDR1 SEHNR, CDR2 FQNEAQ (reference sequence). With 4 bases removed from V and 5 bases from J, the gap between germline ends came to 17 bases. The CDR3 covers 15 residues. In DNA, the CDR3 is TGTGCCAGCAGCTCCACAGACAAGCCTTGGTATGGCTACACCTTC. Translated, it gives CASSSTDKPWYGYTF.

J is TRBJ2-1 and V is TRBV30, with TRBD2 identical over 12 bases. J gave up 0 bases and V 4 bases, and 4 bases lay outside the gene matches. The CDR3 contains 16 residues. CDR1 and CDR2 from the germline V gene are GTSNPN and SVGIG (reference sequence). The CDR3 DNA reads as TGTGCCTGGACCCTAGCGGGAGGGAGCTCCTACAATGAGCAGTTCTTC. Translating it yields CAWTLAGGSSYNEQFF.

The rearrangement links TRBV11-2 to TRBJ2-7, with TRBD1 identical over 7 bases. Germline-derived CDR1 and CDR2 are SGHAT and FQNNGV. Germline trimming cut 2 bases from V and 3 bases from J; bases unmatched to any gene: 4. CDR3 length equals 14 residues. CDR3 sequence: CASSLQAGGYEQYF. The DNA of the CDR3 is TGTGCCAGCAGCTTACAGGCAGGGGGCTACGAGCAGTACTTC.

V usage is TRBV30 and J usage is TRBJ2-7, with D perhaps TRBD1 (5 bases). The CDR3 is made up of 12 amino acids. CDR1 and CDR2 from the germline V gene are GTSNPN and SVGIG (reference sequence). This CDR3 reads CAGEGQGVAQYV. CDR3 in DNA: TGTGCTGGGGAAGGCCAGGGTGTCGCGCAGTACGTC.

The chain joins TRBV10-3 to TRBJ1-1; 8 bases match TRBD1. This CDR3 spans 14 amino acids. The germline V gene encodes CDR1 ENHRY and CDR2 SYGVKD. The V segment lost 3 bases and the J segment 4 bases; nucleotides outside the gene matches: 4. CDR3 nucleotide sequence: TGTGCCATCAGTGATAGCACAGGGGGCACTGAAGCTTTCTTT. It encodes CAISDSTGGTEAFF.